This entry lists 23 T cell receptor beta chains sequenced from one sample in a study of blood T cells in healthy people across ages. A second PCR, run for roughly 7 to 12 cycles, used a sample-barcoded 5' primer plus a J-beta primer mix. TCRdb reprocessed the 5' RACE reads via MiXCR and lists one record per CDR3 protein. Among about 1,500,000 distinct CDR3 sequences listed, 28% were seen once. The sequenced sample consisted of blood. These receptors were obtained from a woman in her twenties or thirties in good health.

Written as DNA, the CDR3 is TGTGCCAGCAGCAATGGGCCAGGAGGCTACAATGAGCAGTTCTTC. Translation: CASSNGPGGYNEQFF. V gene TRBV7-2 combines with J gene TRBJ2-1, with D possibly TRBD2 on 5 matching bases. The CDR3 contains 15 residues. Trimming left V 5 bases short and J 3 bases short, with 14 bases between. Germline loops: CDR1 SGHTA, CDR2 FQGNSA. Using reference TRBV7-2 and TRBJ2-1 for the parts outside the CDR3, the full variable domain is GAGVSQSPSNKVTEKGKDVELRCDPISGHTALYWYRQSLGQGLEFLIYFQGNSAPDKSGLPSDRFSAERTGGSVSTLTIQRTQQEDSAVYLCASSNGPGGYNEQFFGPGTRLTVL.

The rearrangement links TRBV29-1 to TRBJ2-1; either TRBD1 or TRBD2 may fit D (5 bases each). The DNA end is more similar to TRBJ2-7, so the J call may be wrong. Germline V gene data show CDR1 as SQVTM and CDR2 as ANQGSEA. The length of the CDR3 is 16 residues. Here the CDR3 DNA reads TGCAGCGTTGACGGGGTCGGGGCCAAAATTTACAATGAGCAGTACTTC. It encodes CSVDGVGAKIYNEQYF.

A remark on this clonotype: The junction and the germline gene differ at one end; a read error may be behind it. The J gene is TRBJ1-2, the V gene TRBV9, with D unclear. The CDR3 runs 15 residues. The germline V gene encodes CDR1 SGDLS and CDR2 YYNGEE. In DNA form, the CDR3 reads TGTGCCAGCAGCCTGAGGGTCGGTTTAAACTATGGCTGCACCTTC. It is translated as CASSLRVGLNYGCTF.

This clonotype was found a few times. The chain has TRBV30 and TRBJ2-1; 9 bases map to TRBD2. The CDR3 is 14 amino acids. With 4 bases clipped from V and 9 bases from J, the junction kept 10 bases outside the gene matches. Germline values: CDR1 GTSNPN, CDR2 SVGIG (reference sequence). Here the CDR3 DNA reads TGTGCCTGGAACCCCGGCGGGAGGGCGAGTGAGCAGTTCTTC. This encodes CAWNPGGRASEQFF.

This clonotype has ten or more counts. At one end, the junction sequence differs from germline, possibly due to a read error. This rearrangement joins TRBV5-1 to TRBJ2-1, with 9 nucleotides matching TRBD2. Germline assignment: CDR1 SGHRS and CDR2 YFSETQ. There are 15 residues in the CDR3. CDR3 sequence reads: CASSPSGASYNEQFF. The CDR3 region has the DNA TGTGCCAGCTCGCCTAGCGGGGCCTCCTACAATGAGCAGTTCTTC.

V is TRBV18 and J is TRBJ2-5, with TRBD2 as a possible D gene (5 bases). The CDR3 length is 14 residues. V shed 3 bases and J shed 7 bases, with 15 bases lying between them. CDR1 and CDR2 from the germline V gene are KGHSH and LQKENI. CDR3 amino acids: CASSPAGTRWTQYF. In nucleotides, the CDR3 is TGTGCCAGCTCACCCGCGGGCACAAGGTGGACCCAGTACTTC.

This clonotype occurred a few times. This rearrangement joins TRBV5-1 to TRBJ2-1, with 8 bases identical to TRBD2. V was pared by 6 bases and J by 5 bases, with 10 bases of the junction left unmatched. This CDR3 region has 15 residues. From germline, CDR1 is SGHRS and CDR2 YFSETQ. In DNA, the CDR3 is TGCGCCAGCACCGCTTCGGGGGGGCGGGACAATGAGCAGTTCTTC. Residues: CASTASGGRDNEQFF.

This clonotype appeared a few times. The chain employs TRBV5-1 and TRBJ2-5; D tentatively fits TRBD1 or TRBD2 (6 bases each). Germline assignment: CDR1 SGHRS and CDR2 YFSETQ. This CDR3 region has 14 residues. Trimming pared 4 bases from V and 6 bases from J, leaving 16 bases between. CDR3 amino acids: CASSDFEGGQTQYF. The CDR3 DNA reads as TGCGCCAGCAGCGACTTTGAGGGGGGACAGACCCAGTACTTC.

This chain joins TRBV20-1 and TRBJ2-3; 8 bases line up with TRBD1. The CDR3 consists of 15 residues. V dropped 0 bases and J dropped 4; count of bases not matched to a gene: 6. Germline assignment: CDR1 DFQATT and CDR2 SNEGSKA (reference sequence). CDR3 DNA: TGCAGTGCTAGAGATTTCCAGGGGGCCGCAGATACGCAGTATTTT. Encoded protein: CSARDFQGAADTQYF.

The chain recombines TRBV28 with TRBJ2-1, with D possibly TRBD1 on 6 matching bases. The CDR3 covers 17 residues. Germline CDR1 is MDHEN and CDR2 is SYDVKM. Trimming took 7 bases from V and 0 from J, leaving 19 bases between them. CDR3 nucleotide sequence: TGTGCCAGCAATAGCAATAGGCAGGGGAGCTCCTACAATGAGCAGTTCTTC. Translated, it gives CASNSNRQGSSYNEQFF.

Here the CDR3 DNA reads TGCAGTGCTAGCGAGGGTCGGGGACTACGATATGAGCAGTACTTC. Translated, it gives CSASEGRGLRYEQYF. The chain carries TRBV20-1 and TRBJ2-1; TRBD2 matches at 7 bases. The end of the DNA aligns better with TRBJ2-7, so the J call may be wrong. Germline loops: CDR1 DFQATT, CDR2 SNEGSKA (reference sequence). The CDR3 runs 15 residues.

This clonotype occurred a few times. The genes are TRBV14 and TRBJ1-2, with D tentatively TRBD1 (6 bases). The germline V gene encodes CDR1 SGHDN and CDR2 FVKESK. This CDR3 comprises 13 residues. V was clipped by 0 bases and J by 7 bases, with 9 bases between them. CDR3 nucleotides: TGTGCCAGCAGCCAAGAGACAGGTTTTGGCTACACCTTC. Protein sequence: CASSQETGFGYTF.

This clonotype was seen a few times. This sequence joins TRBV28 and TRBJ2-2; maybe TRBD2 (6 bases). Trimming shortened V by 1 base and J by 4 bases, and 13 bases separated the two germline ends. This CDR3 is 16 amino acids long. Germline V lookup: CDR1 MDHEN, CDR2 SYDVKM. CDR3 residues: CASSLLGGSRTGELFF. In DNA form, the CDR3 reads TGTGCCAGCAGTTTATTGGGGGGTTCGCGCACCGGGGAGCTGTTTTTT.

This clonotype was seen at least ten times. The chain links TRBV7-9 to TRBJ2-7, with TRBD2 as a possible D gene (6 bases). The CDR3 covers 15 residues. V was pared by 1 base and J by 3 bases, with 13 bases between. The germline CDR1 and CDR2 sequences are SEHNR and FQNEAQ (reference sequence). As DNA, the CDR3 is TGTGCCAGCAGCTTAGTTGAGGGACTGGGCTACGAGCAGTACTTC. Its translation is CASSLVEGLGYEQYF.

V gene TRBV6-2 or TRBV6-3 combines with J gene TRBJ1-6; 7 nucleotides agree with TRBD1. The CDR3 has 14 amino acids. Germline V gives CDR1 MNHEY, CDR2 SVGEGT. J was trimmed by 14 bases and V by 6 bases; bases with no gene match: 13. CDR3 residues: CASSQGQSRTSLHF. CDR3 nucleotides: TGTGCCAGCAGCCAGGGACAGTCCCGGACGTCCCTCCACTTT.

Many counts were recorded for this clonotype. The chain recombines TRBV28 with TRBJ2-7; possibly TRBD1 for D (6 bases). CDR1 MDHEN and CDR2 SYDVKM come from the germline V gene. This CDR3 contains 15 residues. Trimming removed 7 bases from V and 1 base from J, with 17 bases in between. The DNA for the CDR3 is TGTGCCAGCACCTCAGGGGCCCCCCCTTCCTACGAGCAGTACTTC. Protein sequence: CASTSGAPPSYEQYF.

This clonotype was recorded many times. This chain connects TRBV7-2 to TRBJ2-7, with D perhaps TRBD1 (5 bases). Trimming shortened V by 4 bases and J by 5 bases, and 15 bases separated the two germline ends. This CDR3 is built from 14 residues. Germline CDR1 SGHTA, CDR2 FQGNSA. For the CDR3, the DNA is TGTGCCAGCAGCTCGAGCAGGGTTACGGACGAGCAGTACTTC. It is translated as CASSSSRVTDEQYF.

The rearrangement joins TRBV11-2 to TRBJ2-6; tentatively, D is TRBD2 (5 bases). The CDR3 is 17 amino acids. Germline values: CDR1 SGHAT, CDR2 FQNNGV. Trimming shortened V by 0 bases and J by 4 bases, and 13 bases separated the two germline ends. In DNA form, the CDR3 reads TGTGCCAGCAGCTTAGATCGTTTGAGGGTGGGGGCCAACGTCCTGACTTTC. Encoded protein: CASSLDRLRVGANVLTF.

This rearrangement joins TRBV7-8 to TRBJ2-7; D not resolved. CDR1 and CDR2 from the germline V gene are SGHVS and FQNEAQ. The V and J ends lost 3 bases and 0 bases respectively, with 12 bases between them. The CDR3 has 15 residues. The CDR3 nucleotides are TGTGCCAGCAGCTTTGACGGGCTGAACTCCTACGAGCAGTACTTC. Protein: CASSFDGLNSYEQYF.

This clonotype appeared a few times. The V call is TRBV12-3 or TRBV12-4, the J call TRBJ2-7; TRBD2 matches 8 bases. V lost 5 bases, J lost 5 bases, and 8 bases stayed unmatched. The CDR3 length is 14 residues. Written as DNA, the CDR3 is TGTGCCAGCAGTCCCCGGGGGGGGAGTAACGAGCAGTACTTC. It codes for CASSPRGGSNEQYF.

This clonotype showed up just a few times. This chain joins TRBV28 and TRBJ2-7, with D perhaps matching TRBD1 or TRBD2 (5 bases each). Germline V gene sequence: CDR1 MDHEN, CDR2 SYDVKM. The CDR3 extends over 14 amino acids. Between the trimmed V and J ends, which lost 5 bases and 2 bases, there was a span of 13 bases. The CDR3 reads CASSPQGATYEQYF. The CDR3 bases are TGTGCCAGCAGTCCCCAGGGAGCAACCTACGAGCAGTACTTC.

The rearrangement joins TRBV5-4 to TRBJ1-4, with D possibly being TRBD1 (5 bases). Germline assignment: CDR1 SGHNT and CDR2 YYREEE (reference sequence). CDR3 length equals 15 residues. V was shortened by 0 bases and J by 8 bases, with 14 bases between the two germline ends. The CDR3 protein is CASSLDGGKAEKLFF. The CDR3 bases are TGTGCCAGCAGCTTGGATGGGGGGAAAGCGGAAAAACTGTTTTTT.

The chain joins TRBV3-1 to TRBJ2-6; tentatively, D is TRBD1 (5 bases). The CDR3 has 15 amino acids. The V end lost 4 bases, the J end lost 2 bases, and 9 bases lay between the germline ends. CDR1 is LGHDT, CDR2 YNNKEL, per germline (reference sequence). CDR3 sequence reads: CASSPPRAGANVLTF. CDR3 nucleotides: TGTGCCAGCAGCCCCCCCAGGGCTGGGGCCAACGTCCTGACTTTC.